This T cell receptor (beta chain) was sequenced during a study of cytomegalovirus exposure and HLA in healthy donors. Germline assignment: CDR1 SGHAT and CDR2 FQNNGV. The CDR3 totals 15 residues. Trimming shortened V by 2 bases and J by 3 bases, and 14 bases separated the two germline ends. In the PCR, 60 Vbeta and 13 Jbeta primers were used. Sequencing used immunoSEQ multiplex PCR; TCRdb keeps in-frame clones, though not all of them. Among about 190,000 clones listed, just under 80% were seen once. The chain combines TRBV11-2 with TRBJ2-7, with D possibly matching TRBD2 (6 bases). The TCR sequence derives from a woman aged 25 to 45 in good health and CMV-seropositive. Sequences were obtained from PBMCs. The CDR3 region has the DNA TGTGCCAGCAGCTTACCGGGACTCCCGCTCTACGAGCAGTACTTC. Translating gives CASSLPGLPLYEQYF.